This paragraph covers one T cell receptor beta chain sequence. No antigen is known for it. This table comes from immunoSEQ multiplex PCR, and its TCRdb copy is limited to in-frame clones, with some not included. This sample yields roughly 4,700 clones, of which approximately 35% are seen a single time; about 12% belongs to the top ten. These data belong to a study of sequential checkpoint blockade in melanoma. Turning to the study itself: TCRbeta immunosequencing was performed on DNA from more than 75 pretreatment melanoma tumor samples. Study-wide findings and caveats: Pretreatment TIL clonality tracked with response in the nivolumab-first arm. Rising tumor T-cell fraction and clonality meant about 30 times likelier benefit.

The treatment was: randomized to nivolumab then ipilimumab (arm A) or the reverse (arm B). The germline gives CDR1 GTSNPN, CDR2 SVGIG (reference sequence). Trimming took off 5 bases at V and 4 bases at J, with 11 bases between the two ends. This CDR3 has 12 residues. The receptor's source is a human donor with melanoma. The J gene is TRBJ1-2, the V gene TRBV30; D not certain. The sequences come from tumor tissue (inferred from file names), collected from a patient given nivolumab and ipilimumab in sequence. CDR3 coding DNA: TGTGCCTGGGGCCGGGGTGCCTATGGCTACACCTTC. It specifies CAWGRGAYGYTF.